This T cell receptor beta chain is from a study of shared clonotypes between healthy human individuals (dated by TCRdb to about 2020). Some background on the complete study: The cohort included a few men and a couple of women between 18 and 49 years of age. For each donor, three plates each were used for CD4 naive and CD4 memory, two plates were used for CD8 naive, and one plate was used for CD8 memory. Blood TCR repertoires of roughly 5 healthy adults were deeply sequenced to estimate repertoire size and the extent of clonotype sharing between individuals. To increase sequencing depth and limit assay-specific biases, TCR repertoire library preparation and sequencing were carried out by different laboratories using diverse techniques. Per donor, leukapheresis produced somewhere between about 0.9 and 9.5 billion PBMCs. The full study reports these points: Incomplete sequencing was indicated by rarefaction of sorted-subset datasets, despite the large sequencing depth. Sampling was restricted to blood, and TCR repertoires in tissue are likely to differ from TCR repertoires in blood. Larger estimated clonotype richness was generally found for naive subsets than for memory subsets. Higher generation probabilities were observed for clonotypes shared by all four sorted-subset donors than for non-shared clonotypes. The small number of donors limited the genetic and exposure-history diversity represented. When several donors were compared, the shared fraction of clonotypes was 5% to 6.5% for naive CD4, about 4% for naive CD8, 2.3% for memory CD4, and 0.35% to 0.4% for memory CD8. Based on pairwise subsampling, the degree of clonotype sharing among donors was expected to be affected by sequencing depth.

Its CDR3 holds 18 amino acids, cysteine through phenylalanine. Of all the DNA, just the CDR3 is kept, 54 bases in frame from base 1. According to the germline V gene, CDR1 reads MNHNS and CDR2 reads SASEGT. For this chain, trimming is 2 bases at the V end and 1 base at the J end, and the number of junction bases without a gene match is 12. Using the deep immunoSEQ assay, TCR CDR3 regions were amplified from genomic DNA by multiplex PCR. Extracted genomic DNA from each cell subset was distributed evenly across all wells of several immunoSEQ 96-well plates, and each plate was treated as a replicate. For sorted subsets, each replicate PCR was loaded with approximately 200 ng genomic DNA, equivalent to 25,000 to 35,000 T cell genomes. Purified libraries were measured with a Qubit 3.0 fluorometer, size-checked on a Bioanalyzer 2100, and measured again with the KAPA Library Quantification kit. A separate single-read 150-cycle Illumina NextSeq 550 flow cell was used to sequence each immunoSEQ 96-well plate. Processing in the source paper ran as follows. Because the immunoSEQ output held only junctional sequences and lacked quality scores, the filtering could not match the filtering applied to full-length reads. Sequences were annotated with PyIR, a Python wrapper for IgBLAST v1.9, using IMGT germline references to assign V/J genes and CDR3. Reads were removed for weak V/J assignments (E-value above 1e-6), missing CDR3, stop codons, out-of-frame junctions, or ambiguous translated residues. V3J clonotypes were defined as sequences sharing an identical inferred V gene, J gene, and CDR3 amino acid sequence. To compute the percentage overlap between repertoires, the number of shared unique clonotypes was divided by the size of the smaller repertoire. RTK rarefaction, the Chao1 estimator, and Recon v2.1 estimates of unobserved clonotypes were used to assess repertoire richness. Generation probabilities for all TCRbeta clonotypes obtained by the gDNA method from a handful of donors were computed using OLGA. This is the immuneACCESS table as TCRdb keeps it, with only in-frame sequences that have V and J called. A part of the clones is gone; compared with another copy, unresolved V genes explain less than half, and the rest is unexplained. That table supplies the V and J calls and clone size; D and trimming were determined from the DNA. This sample gives just over 2,000,000 clones in total; about 95% of them show up just once. Of the sample, 0.85% to 1.2% falls within the top ten clones.

On this clone: It lacks a known antigen. Base qualities were left out, and no much larger clone turns up one base away.

CD8 naive samples were CD45RO-negative cells positively selected for CCR7, giving a CD45RA+CCR7+ population that excluded TemRA cells. The donors were healthy, HIV-negative adults with no recently reported acute infections or vaccinations. Every donor was a Caucasian adult living in Nashville, Tennessee, USA. Blood was obtained by leukapheresis, after which PBMCs were separated by Ficoll-Histopaque density gradient centrifugation and cryopreserved in liquid nitrogen vapor phase. Analytical flow cytometry was used to check the purity and quantity of each magnetically sorted T cell population. Each sorted fraction had its genomic DNA isolated and then quantified by UV absorbance on a Nanodrop 2000c.

Sequenced material: naive CD8+ T cells sorted from blood. Read against the paper, the sample's cell subset or site label means: CD45RA+CCR7+. The TCR was taken from a man aged 18 to 29 in good health. This chain joins TRBV6-1 to TRBJ2-3; 7 central nucleotides agree with TRBD2. At the DNA level, the sequence is TGTGCCAGCAGTGAACCGACCTTGGGAGGGCAGGGCACAGATACGCAGTATTTT. Its protein reads: CASSEPTLGGQGTDTQYF.